The sample holds many counts of the clone carrying this T cell receptor (beta chain). Its target is unknown. This entry is derived from a study of T cells after yellow fever vaccination. Findings and limits, study-wide: Repertoires obtained by FACS sorting could include abundant clonotypes that entered as contaminants from the bulk population. The study re-detected most primary-vaccination clones after the booster (under 97% CD4, 80% to 90% CD8).

UMIs and a universal primer site were added when TCR cDNA was made by 5'RACE template switching. Using its own MiXCR run on the 5' RACE reads, TCRdb lists one record per CDR3 protein. The sample lists some 300,000 distinct CDR3 sequences, around 4% occurring once. The V segment lost 2 bases and the J segment 5 bases; nucleotides outside the gene matches: 2. Germline V gene sequence: CDR1 MGHRA, CDR2 YSYEKL. The length of the CDR3 is 13 residues. This TCR derives from a man younger than 35 who received the YFV17D yellow fever vaccine. The genes are TRBV4-1 and TRBJ2-5, with 7 bases aligning to TRBD2. The source was PBMCs, collected on the day of the yellow fever booster vaccination. CDR3 nucleotide sequence: TGCGCCAGCAGCCAACTAGCGGTGGAGACCCAGTACTTC. Translating it yields CASSQLAVETQYF.